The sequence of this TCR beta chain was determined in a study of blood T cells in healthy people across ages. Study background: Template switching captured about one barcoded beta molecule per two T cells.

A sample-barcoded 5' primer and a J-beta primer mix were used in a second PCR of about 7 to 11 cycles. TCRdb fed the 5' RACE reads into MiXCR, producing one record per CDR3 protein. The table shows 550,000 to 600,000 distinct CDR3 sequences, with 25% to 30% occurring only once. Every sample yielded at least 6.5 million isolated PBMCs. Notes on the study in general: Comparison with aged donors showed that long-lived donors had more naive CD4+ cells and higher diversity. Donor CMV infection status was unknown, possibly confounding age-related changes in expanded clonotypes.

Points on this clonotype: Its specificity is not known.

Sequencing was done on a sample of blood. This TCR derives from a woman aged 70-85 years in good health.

CDR3 loop: CASSQDLAGGWNEQFF. Here the CDR3 DNA reads TGTGCCAGCAGCCAGGACCTAGCGGGGGGTTGGAATGAGCAGTTCTTC. This chain links TRBV4-2 with TRBJ2-5; 11 bases map to TRBD2. The J call is in doubt because the DNA end fits TRBJ2-1 better. Per the germline V gene, CDR1 is LGHNA and CDR2 is YNFKEQ. CDR3 length equals 16 residues.